One sample yielded the 31 T cell receptor beta chains listed below, sequenced in a study of blood T cell repertoires in COVID-19. Sequencing used immunoSEQ multiplex PCR; TCRdb keeps in-frame clones, though not all of them. The sample includes hundreds of thousands of clones, 88% of them seen just once. Sequenced material: PBMCs or T cells enriched from blood (not recorded which). The source of these receptors is a woman between 25 and 40 years old who had recovered from COVID-19.

This clone was counted a single time. The chain is built from TRBV4-1 and TRBJ1-4; D not certain. Germline V gene data show CDR1 as MGHRA and CDR2 as YSYEKL. The CDR3 sequence is 16 residues long. V lost 4 bases and J 0 bases, leaving 12 bases between the germline ends. CDR3 sequence: CASSRGPTATNEKLFF. The CDR3 DNA reads as TGCGCCAGCAGCCGAGGTCCCACCGCAACTAATGAAAAACTGTTTTTT.

The V gene is TRBV27, the J gene TRBJ2-1; D uncertain. This CDR3 spans 13 amino acids. CDR1 MNHEY and CDR2 SMNVEV come from the germline V gene (reference sequence). The V end lost 2 bases, the J end lost 3 bases, and 5 bases lay between the germline ends. CDR3 bases: TGTGCCAGCAGTTTAGACTTCTACAATGAGCAGTTCTTC. It is translated as CASSLDFYNEQFF.

The chain has TRBV5-1 and TRBJ1-1; D is possibly TRBD1 (6 bases). The CDR3 runs 14 residues. V lost 1 base to trimming and J lost 7 bases, with 14 bases between them. Looked up from germline, CDR1 is SGHRS and CDR2 is YFSETQ. The CDR3 DNA reads TGCGCCAGCAGCTTGACCAATAGACAGGATGAAGCTTTCTTT. This encodes CASSLTNRQDEAFF.

This rearrangement joins TRBV6-4 to TRBJ2-2; 8 bases are a match to TRBD1. The CDR3 loop spans 16 amino acids. From germline, CDR1 is MRHNA and CDR2 SNTAGT. Trimming took 5 bases from V and 4 from J; bases not matched to a gene: 9. CDR3 DNA sequence: TGTGCCAGCAGTCCCTTGGGGGACAGGAGCACCGGGGAGCTGTTTTTT. It encodes CASSPLGDRSTGELFF.

This clone was found a few times. The chain joins TRBV6-5 to TRBJ1-1; possible D gene TRBD1, 6 bases. Looked up from germline, CDR1 is MNHEY and CDR2 is SVGAGI. This CDR3 region has 14 residues. V lost 2 bases and J 10 bases, leaving 17 bases between the germline ends. The CDR3 region has the DNA TGTGCCAGCAGTTACCCTACAGGATCCAGGGGAGCTTTCTTT. This codes for CASSYPTGSRGAFF.

This rearrangement joins TRBV10-1 to TRBJ2-7, with TRBD2 matching over 12 bases. V dropped 6 bases and J dropped 7; count of bases not matched to a gene: 10. The CDR3 totals 15 residues. Germline V lookup: CDR1 WNHNN, CDR2 SYGVQD (reference sequence). The CDR3 here is CASSGRLAGAGEQYF. The CDR3 DNA reads TGCGCCAGCAGCGGGAGACTAGCGGGAGCAGGTGAGCAGTACTTC.

The V gene is TRBV29-1, the J gene TRBJ1-2, with a tentative D call TRBD1 (6 bases). The CDR3 is made up of 12 amino acids. From germline, CDR1 is SQVTM and CDR2 ANQGSEA. CDR3 DNA sequence: TGCACCGTAGGGTCAGGGGAGTATGGCTACACCTTC. Translated: CTVGSGEYGYTF.

The chain combines TRBV6-4 with TRBJ1-4; 7 bases line up with TRBD1. The CDR3 contains 12 residues. V lost 9 bases and J lost 6; bases outside the gene matches: 4. Looked up from germline, CDR1 is MRHNA and CDR2 is SNTAGT. CDR3 sequence reads: CARQGGDEKLFF. CDR3 bases: TGTGCCAGACAAGGGGGCGATGAAAAACTGTTTTTT.

The V call is TRBV19, the J call TRBJ2-5, with a possible D match to TRBD1 (7 bases). Per germline, CDR1 LNHDA and CDR2 SQIVND (reference sequence). The CDR3 consists of 16 residues. The ends were cut back, 3 bases at V and 7 bases at J, with 21 bases in the middle. The CDR3 DNA is TGTGCCAGTAGTATGACCTTCAGGGGGAAGGGGGGGACCCAGTACTTC. This sequence encodes CASSMTFRGKGGTQYF.

This clone showed up just a few times. The chain is built from TRBV6-5 and TRBJ2-7, with a weak D call TRBD2 (6 bases). With 2 bases removed from V and 1 base from J, the gap between germline ends came to 12 bases. Looked up from germline, CDR1 is MNHEY and CDR2 is SVGAGI. The CDR3 is 15 amino acids. The CDR3 sequence: CASSYVAGQSYEQYF. Here the CDR3 DNA reads TGTGCCAGCAGTTACGTGGCGGGGCAATCCTACGAGCAGTACTTC.

The chain recombines TRBV30 with TRBJ1-4; D is uncertain. Germline loops: CDR1 GTSNPN, CDR2 SVGIG (reference sequence). There are 13 residues in the CDR3. The germline V and J ends were trimmed by 0 bases and 8 bases, with 10 bases remaining between them. CDR3 coding DNA: TGTGCCTGGAGTGTGATACGAGGGGAAAAACTGTTTTTT. This gives the protein CAWSVIRGEKLFF. Filled out from reference TRBV30 and TRBJ1-4, the complete variable domain reads SQTIHQWPATLVQPVGSPLSLECTVEGTSNPNLYWYRQAAGRGLQLLFYSVGIGQISSEVPQNLSASRPQDRQFILSSKKLLLSDSGFYLCAWSVIRGEKLFFGSGTQLSVL.

The genes are TRBV29-1 and TRBJ2-1, with 7 bases matching TRBD2. The V gene end was trimmed by 5 bases and the J gene end by 0 bases; junction bases not matched to a gene: 4. The CDR3 loop spans 14 amino acids. Germline CDR1 is SQVTM and CDR2 is ANQGSEA. The CDR3 coding sequence is TGCAGCGTTAGAGCGGGGCTCTCCTACAATGAGCAGTTCTTC. Translation gives CSVRAGLSYNEQFF.

This chain connects TRBV5-1 to TRBJ2-7; D remains unclear. Germline CDR1 SGHRS, CDR2 YFSETQ. The V end was cut by 1 base, the J end by 1 base, with 6 bases between. The CDR3 consists of 13 residues. CDR3 amino acids: CASSLLSSYEQYF. The CDR3 nucleotides are TGCGCCAGCAGCTTGTTGAGTTCCTACGAGCAGTACTTC. Filled out from reference TRBV5-1 and TRBJ2-7, the complete variable domain reads KAGVTQTPRYLIKTRGQQVTLSCSPISGHRSVSWYQQTPGQGLQFLFEYFSETQRNKGNFPGRFSGRQFSNSRSEMNVSTLELGDSALYLCASSLLSSYEQYFGPGTRLTVT.

The rearrangement uses TRBV18 and TRBJ1-5, with D perhaps matching TRBD1 (6 bases). CDR3 length equals 14 residues. V lost 1 base, J lost 4 bases, and 8 bases lay in between. Germline V lookup: CDR1 KGHSH, CDR2 LQKENI. CDR3 in amino acids: CASSPLGGNQPQHF. CDR3 DNA sequence: TGTGCCAGCTCACCACTAGGGGGTAATCAGCCCCAGCATTTT. Full variable domain (rest looked up from reference TRBV18 and TRBJ1-5): NAGVMQNPRHLVRRRGQEARLRCSPMKGHSHVYWYRQLPEEGLKFMVYLQKENIIDESGMPKERFSAEFPKEGPSILRIQQVVRGDSAAYFCASSPLGGNQPQHFGDGTRLSIL.

The rearrangement links TRBV28 to TRBJ2-1, with 10 bases aligning to TRBD2. The germline V gene has CDR1 MDHEN and CDR2 SYDVKM. CDR3 length: 18 residues. Germline trimming cut 3 bases from V and 3 bases from J; bases unmatched to any gene: 11. CDR3 DNA sequence: TGTGCCAGCAGTTTCAGTAGAGAGACTAGCGGGCACTACAATGAGCAGTTCTTC. Encoded protein: CASSFSRETSGHYNEQFF.

The chain combines TRBV7-9 with TRBJ1-2; possible D gene TRBD1, 5 bases. This CDR3 is 16 amino acids long. Per germline, CDR1 SEHNR and CDR2 FQNEAQ (reference sequence). Trimming left V 5 bases short and J 6 bases short, with 22 bases between. Here the CDR3 DNA reads TGTGCCAGCAGCCAACGGGACTTAAGCCAAGCCCATGGCTACACCTTC. Translating gives CASSQRDLSQAHGYTF. Looking up the rest from reference TRBV7-9 and TRBJ1-2 gives the full variable domain: DTGVSQNPRHKITKRGQNVTFRCDPISEHNRLYWYRQTLGQGPEFLTYFQNEAQLEKSRLLSDRFSAERPKGSFSTLEIQRTEQGDSAMYLCASSQRDLSQAHGYTFGSGTRLTVV.

The rearrangement joins TRBV27 to TRBJ2-7; D perhaps matches TRBD1 (5 bases). The CDR3 sequence is 17 residues long. The V end was cut by 3 bases, the J end by 6 bases, with 24 bases between. Germline loops: CDR1 MNHEY, CDR2 SMNVEV (reference sequence). In DNA form, the CDR3 reads TGTGCCAGCAGTTTCCTACGGACACGATCAGGCTTAAGCGAGCAGTACTTC. It is translated as CASSFLRTRSGLSEQYF.

In its sample, this clone was seen once. CDR3 loop: CASSEWDSAYEQYF. The CDR3 nucleotides are TGTGCCAGCAGTGAATGGGACAGTGCCTACGAGCAGTACTTC. The V gene is TRBV6-1, the J gene TRBJ2-7, with TRBD1 matching over 7 bases. Trimming took 2 bases from V and 2 from J; bases not matched to a gene: 3. Germline values: CDR1 MNHNS, CDR2 SASEGT. The CDR3 runs to 14 residues.

This chain uses TRBV2 with TRBJ1-5; TRBD1 is a possible D gene (5 bases). CDR1 and CDR2 (germline): SNHLY, FYNNEI. Trimming took off 4 bases at V and 4 bases at J, with 14 bases between the two ends. This CDR3 is built from 15 residues. CDR3 nucleotides: TGTGCCAGCAGTGGACTGGGGCAGAATAATCAGCCCCAGCATTTT. This codes for CASSGLGQNNQPQHF.

This clone was observed a handful of times. J is TRBJ1-1 and V is TRBV27; possible D gene TRBD1, 6 bases. This CDR3 contains 14 residues. Germline lookup yields CDR1 MNHEY and CDR2 SMNVEV (reference sequence). The V and J ends lost 5 bases and 1 base respectively, with 11 bases between them. The CDR3 sequence is CASSQRGRNTEAFF. The CDR3 region has the DNA TGTGCCAGCAGTCAGCGGGGGCGGAACACTGAAGCTTTCTTT.

The sample holds a few counts of this clone. The J gene is TRBJ1-5, the V gene TRBV19, with D perhaps TRBD1 (5 bases). Trimming cost V 1 base and J 1 base, with 11 bases left between them. CDR1 is LNHDA, CDR2 SQIVND, per germline (reference sequence). This CDR3 contains 16 residues. CDR3 loop: CASSIAGLGSNQPQHF. CDR3 nucleotide sequence: TGTGCCAGTAGTATAGCAGGGCTCGGAAGCAATCAGCCCCAGCATTTT.

The chain combines TRBV18 with TRBJ1-1, with 10 bases that match TRBD1. With V trimmed by 6 bases and J by 4 bases, 8 bases remained unmatched. This CDR3 has 15 residues. CDR1 KGHSH and CDR2 LQKENI come from the germline V gene. CDR3 nucleotides: TGTGCCAGCTCGTCTCGGACAGGGGGAGGCACTGAAGCTTTCTTT. Translating it yields CASSSRTGGGTEAFF.

V usage is TRBV28 and J usage is TRBJ2-5, with a weak D call TRBD1 (5 bases). Looked up from germline, CDR1 is MDHEN and CDR2 is SYDVKM. This CDR3 has 14 residues. Trimming removed 5 bases from V and 5 bases from J, with 15 bases in between. The DNA of the CDR3 is TGTGCCAGCAGTCCTTCCCGACAGCTGGAGACCCAGTACTTC. It yields the protein CASSPSRQLETQYF.

The chain recombines TRBV3-1 (or the pseudogene TRBV3-2) with TRBJ2-5; 10 nucleotides agree with TRBD2. Unmatched junction bases numbered 6, after V lost 0 bases and J lost 5 bases. The CDR3 runs to 16 residues. Per the germline V gene, CDR1 is LGHDT and CDR2 is YNNKEL (reference sequence). The CDR3 DNA reads as TGTGCCAGCAGCCAAGATATAGCGGGAGGAGTGGAGACCCAGTACTTC. Its translation: CASSQDIAGGVETQYF.

This CDR3 reads CASSLAGTGRYGYTF. In DNA, the CDR3 is TGTGCCAGCAGTCTTGCTGGGACAGGGAGATATGGCTACACCTTC. The chain carries TRBV27 and TRBJ1-2; 9 nucleotides align to TRBD1. V gave up 5 bases and J gave up 5 bases; unmatched junction bases: 9. The CDR3 has 15 residues. Germline V gives CDR1 MNHEY, CDR2 SMNVEV (reference sequence).

The chain employs TRBV27 and TRBJ2-3; D unclear. Trimming took off 5 bases at V and 5 bases at J, with 8 bases between the two ends. Germline assignment: CDR1 MNHEY and CDR2 SMNVEV (reference sequence). The CDR3 contains 12 residues. The CDR3 region is CASSRVLDTQYF. CDR3 DNA: TGTGCCAGCAGTCGCGTGCTAGATACGCAGTATTTT.

The V call is TRBV3-1 (or the pseudogene TRBV3-2), the J call TRBJ2-1; 11 bases fit TRBD2. The length of the CDR3 is 17 residues. Losses at the gene ends were 4 bases for V and 8 bases for J; bases not matched to a gene: 13. CDR1 and CDR2 from the germline V gene are LGHDT and YNNKEL (reference sequence). CDR3 region: CASSPELLAGVVYEQFF. CDR3 DNA: TGTGCCAGCAGCCCGGAGTTACTAGCGGGAGTCGTATATGAGCAGTTCTTC.

A few counts support this clone. This chain joins TRBV29-1 and TRBJ1-1; 7 bases align to TRBD1. CDR3 length: 12 residues. Looked up from germline, CDR1 is SQVTM and CDR2 is ANQGSEA. The V gene end was trimmed by 7 bases and the J gene end by 5 bases; junction bases not matched to a gene: 7. The CDR3 sequence: CSAPGGLTEAFF. The DNA of the CDR3 is TGCAGCGCCCCAGGGGGTTTGACTGAAGCTTTCTTT.

The genes are TRBV7-2 and TRBJ1-1; no firm D call. This CDR3 comprises 13 residues. Germline V CDR1 and CDR2: SGHTA, FQGNSA. V shed 3 bases and J shed 3 bases, with 8 bases lying between them. The DNA for the CDR3 is TGTGCCAGCAGCTTCACCCTATACACTGAAGCTTTCTTT. Translation: CASSFTLYTEAFF.

This clone occurred once. CDR3 amino acids: CASRRNNEQFF. As DNA, the CDR3 is TGTGCCAGTAGGCGAAACAATGAGCAGTTCTTC. The V and J genes are TRBV19 and TRBJ2-1; no definite D call. The V and J ends lost 6 bases and 5 bases respectively, with 5 bases between them. The CDR3 has 11 amino acids. Germline V gives CDR1 LNHDA, CDR2 SQIVND (reference sequence).

In its sample, this clone was seen once. CDR3 residues: CASSLQGTWGYTF. The CDR3 coding sequence is TGTGCCAGCAGCTTACAGGGTACGTGGGGCTACACCTTC. The chain carries TRBV5-6 and TRBJ1-2, with D possibly TRBD1 on 6 matching bases. The CDR3 has 13 residues. V lost 2 bases and J 8 bases, leaving 13 bases between the germline ends. CDR1 and CDR2 (germline): SGHDT, YYEEEE.